Described below is a single T cell receptor (beta chain) sequence and its context. Its antigen is not identified. The data stem from a study of shared clonotypes between healthy human individuals. Study in general: Participating donors consisted of two women and three men aged 18 to 49.

CD45RO-negative, CCR7-positively selected cells formed the naive CD8 fraction, excluding terminally differentiated effector memory CD45RA+ cells. Whole-study results and caveats: When naive CD4 clonotypes were compared across a few donors, about 5% were shared.

V was cut by 4 bases and J by 0 bases, with 10 bases left in between. CDR3 size: 14 residues. The V gene's germline CDR1 is SGHAT and CDR2 FQNNGV. Using approximately 200 ng DNA, 25,000 to 35,000 T cell genomes, the sorted-subset replicate PCRs were run. Clones were read by immunoSEQ multiplex PCR, and TCRdb kept only the in-frame ones, dropping some. The sample has over 2 million clones; approximately 95% are singletons. This clonotype was sampled from a man in his late teens or twenties in good health. The sequencing input was naive CD8+ T cells sorted from blood. The V gene is TRBV11-2, the J gene TRBJ2-7, with D maybe TRBD2 (6 bases). Here the CDR3 reads CASSSGAGSYEQYF. CDR3 DNA sequence: TGTGCCAGCAGCTCAGGAGCGGGCTCCTACGAGCAGTACTTC.